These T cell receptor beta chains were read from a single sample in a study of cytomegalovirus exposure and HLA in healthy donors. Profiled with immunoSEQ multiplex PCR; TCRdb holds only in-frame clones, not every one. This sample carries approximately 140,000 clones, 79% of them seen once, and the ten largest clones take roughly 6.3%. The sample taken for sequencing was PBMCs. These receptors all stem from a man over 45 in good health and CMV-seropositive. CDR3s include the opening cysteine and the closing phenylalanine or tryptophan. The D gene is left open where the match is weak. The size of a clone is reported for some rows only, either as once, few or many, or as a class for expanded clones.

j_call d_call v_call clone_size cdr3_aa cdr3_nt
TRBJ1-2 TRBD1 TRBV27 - CASRRDRDYGYTF TGTGCCAGCAGAAGAGACAGGGACTATGGCTACACCTTC
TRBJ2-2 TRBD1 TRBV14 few CASSQGDRGTGELFF TGTGCCAGCAGCCAAGGGGACAGGGGCACCGGGGAGCTGTTTTTT
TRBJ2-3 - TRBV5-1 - CASSLAYLGGGEDTQYF TGCGCCAGCAGCTTGGCCTATCTAGGGGGCGGGGAAGATACGCAGTATTTT
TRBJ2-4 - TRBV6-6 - CASRGEGDTNIQYF TGTGCCAGCAGGGGAGAGGGAGACACGAACATTCAGTACTTC
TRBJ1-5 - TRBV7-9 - CASSLAIGADQPQHF TGTGCCAGCAGCTTAGCGATAGGAGCGGATCAGCCCCAGCATTTT
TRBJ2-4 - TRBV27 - CASSFLPGPKNIQYF TGTGCCAGCAGTTTTTTACCGGGTCCCAAAAACATTCAGTACTTC
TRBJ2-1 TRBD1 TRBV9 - CASSVLRTGSYNEQFF TGTGCCAGCAGCGTACTCCGGACAGGGTCCTACAATGAGCAGTTCTTC
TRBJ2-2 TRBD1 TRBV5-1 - CASSPPGQGNTGELFF TGCGCCAGCAGCCCCCCGGGACAGGGGAACACCGGGGAGCTGTTTTTT
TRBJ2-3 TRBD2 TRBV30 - CAWRGMGLAGSTDTQYF TGTGCCTGGAGGGGAATGGGACTAGCGGGAAGCACAGATACGCAGTATTTT
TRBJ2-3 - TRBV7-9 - CASSAGQGTDTQYF TGTGCCAGCAGCGCTGGCCAGGGTACAGATACGCAGTATTTT
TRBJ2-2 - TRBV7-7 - CASSQITGSGGELFF TGTGCTAGCAGCCAAATAACAGGGAGTGGCGGGGAGCTGTTTTTT
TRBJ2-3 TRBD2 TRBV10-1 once CASSYSGTSTDTQYF TGCGCCAGCAGTTATAGCGGGACAAGCACAGATACGCAGTATTTT
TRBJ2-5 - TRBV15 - CATSRNYMAETQYF TGTGCCACCAGCAGAAACTATATGGCAGAGACCCAGTACTTC
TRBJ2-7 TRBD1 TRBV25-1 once CASSADRGLEEQYF TGTGCCAGCAGCGCGGACAGGGGGCTCGAGGAGCAGTACTTC
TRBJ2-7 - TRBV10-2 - CASSEVGADRLSEYF TGCGCCAGCAGTGAGGTGGGGGCGGATCGGCTTTCCGAGTACTTC
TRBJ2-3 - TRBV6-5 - CASRFSRELTDTQYF TGTGCCAGCAGATTCTCTAGGGAGTTAACAGATACGCAGTATTTT
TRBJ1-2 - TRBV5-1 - CASTDSGGSRGYTF TGCGCCAGCACGGATTCGGGGGGGTCCCGTGGCTACACCTTC
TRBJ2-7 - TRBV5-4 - CASSLAGQTRPYEQYF TGTGCCAGCAGCTTGGCCGGACAGACGAGACCCTACGAGCAGTACTTC
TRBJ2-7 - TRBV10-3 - CAISESVVTYEQYF TGTGCCATCAGTGAGTCGGTAGTTACCTACGAGCAGTACTTC
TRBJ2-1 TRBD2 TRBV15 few CATSSSGRAPHEQFF TGTGCCACCAGCAGTAGCGGGAGGGCCCCCCATGAGCAGTTCTTC
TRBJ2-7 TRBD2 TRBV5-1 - CASSKLAGAISYEQYF TGCGCCAGCAGCAAACTAGCGGGAGCGATCTCCTACGAGCAGTACTTC
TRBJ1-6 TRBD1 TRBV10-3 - CAISDPRGARSPLHF TGTGCCATCAGTGACCCCAGGGGGGCGAGATCACCCCTCCACTTT